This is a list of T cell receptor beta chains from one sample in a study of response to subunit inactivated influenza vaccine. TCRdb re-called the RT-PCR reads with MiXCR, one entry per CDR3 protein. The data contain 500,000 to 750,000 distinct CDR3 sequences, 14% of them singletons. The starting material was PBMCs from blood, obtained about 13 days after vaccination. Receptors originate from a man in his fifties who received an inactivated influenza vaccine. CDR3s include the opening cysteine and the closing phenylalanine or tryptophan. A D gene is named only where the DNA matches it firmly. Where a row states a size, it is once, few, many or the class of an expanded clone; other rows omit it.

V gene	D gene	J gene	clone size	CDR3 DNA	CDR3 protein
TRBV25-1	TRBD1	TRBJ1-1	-	TGTGCCAGCAGGAGGGACAGTGAAGCTTTCTTT	CASRRDSEAFF
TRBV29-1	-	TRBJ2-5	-	TGCAGCGTTTGGAACGGGAAGACCCAGTACTTC	CSVWNGKTQYF
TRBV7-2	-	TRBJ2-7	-	TGTGCCAGCAGCTTAGGTCCGGGATCGTTGGAGCAGTACTTC	CASSLGPGSLEQYF
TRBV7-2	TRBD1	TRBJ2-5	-	TGTGCCAGCAGTCCGTCCGGGACAGCGGAGACCCAGTACTTC	CASSPSGTAETQYF
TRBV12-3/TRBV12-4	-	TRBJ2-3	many	TGTGCCAGCAGTTTTTTGGGCCCGAGGGCTGACGGCACAGATACGCAGTATTTT	CASSFLGPRADGTDTQYF
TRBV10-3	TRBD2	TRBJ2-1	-	TGTGCCACGGGACTAGCGAACAATGAGCAGTTCTTC	CATGLANNEQFF
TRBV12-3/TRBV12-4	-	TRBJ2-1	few	TGTGCCAGCAGCCCGTCCGGACAGTTCAATGAGCAGTTCTTC	CASSPSGQFNEQFF
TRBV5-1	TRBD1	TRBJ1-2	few	TGCGCCAGCAGCTTGTCGGGGACAGAGAACTATGGCTACACCTTC	CASSLSGTENYGYTF
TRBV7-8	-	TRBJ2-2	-	TGTGCCAGCAGCTTCGAGGGAGTCCTCACCGGGGAGTTGTTTTTT	CASSFEGVLTGELFF
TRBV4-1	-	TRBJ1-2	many	TGCGCCAGCAGCCAAGGTCACGGACAATACCATGGCTACACCTTC	CASSQGHGQYHGYTF
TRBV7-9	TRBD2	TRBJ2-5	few	TGTGCCAGCAGCTCATTAGCGGGGCAGCTAGAGACCCAGTACTTC	CASSSLAGQLETQYF
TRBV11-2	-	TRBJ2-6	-	TGTGCCAGCAGCTCCCACCTCGATAGGACCTCTGGGGCCAACGTCCTGACTTTC	CASSSHLDRTSGANVLTF
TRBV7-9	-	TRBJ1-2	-	TGTGCCAGTAAGAGTTTAAACTATGGCTACACCTTC	CASKSLNYGYTF
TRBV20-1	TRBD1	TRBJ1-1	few	TGCAGTGCCGGGACAGGCGGAAGCACTGAAGCTTTCTTT	CSAGTGGSTEAFF
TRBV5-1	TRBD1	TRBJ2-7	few	TGCGCCAGCAGCTTCGGGACAGGGGATCGTTACGAGCAGTACTTC	CASSFGTGDRYEQYF
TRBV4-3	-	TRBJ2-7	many	TGCGCCAGCAGCCAAGAGTTTACGAGAGAGGGGACCTACGAGCAGTACTTC	CASSQEFTREGTYEQYF
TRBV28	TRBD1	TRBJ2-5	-	TGTGCCAGCACCAGAGGGGGCGTGGTGGAGACCCAGTACTTC	CASTRGGVVETQYF
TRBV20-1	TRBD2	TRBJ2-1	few	TGCAGTGCTAGAGATTCTGGCGGGAGGAACGATGAGCAGTTCTTC	CSARDSGGRNDEQFF
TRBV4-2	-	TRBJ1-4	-	TGTGCCAGCAGCCAAGATATTGGTCGTATCAATGAAAAACTGTTTTTT	CASSQDIGRINEKLFF
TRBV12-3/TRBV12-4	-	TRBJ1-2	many	TGTGCCAGCAGCCCCCGCCATTTCATCTATGGCTACACCTTC	CASSPRHFIYGYTF
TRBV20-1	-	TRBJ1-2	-	TGCAGTGTTGGACACCCCGGCTACACCTTC	CSVGHPGYTF
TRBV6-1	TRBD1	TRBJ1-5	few	TGTGCCAGCAGTCAGGGACAGGCTAGCAATCAGCCCCAGCATTTT	CASSQGQASNQPQHF
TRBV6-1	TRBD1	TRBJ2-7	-	TGTGCCAGCAGTGAAACGACAGGGTCGAGCGAGCAGTACTTC	CASSETTGSSEQYF
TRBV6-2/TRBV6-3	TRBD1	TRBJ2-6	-	TGTGCCAGCAGTTTTCCACGGGACAGGGTCTCTGGGGCCAACGTCCTGACTTTC	CASSFPRDRVSGANVLTF
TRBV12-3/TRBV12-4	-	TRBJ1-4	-	TGTGCCAGCAGTTTAGCGGACACCCCTAATGAAAAACTGTTTTTT	CASSLADTPNEKLFF
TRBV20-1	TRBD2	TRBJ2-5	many	TGCAGTGCTAAGGGTGGTAGCGGGAGGTTAGAGACCCAGTACTTC	CSAKGGSGRLETQYF
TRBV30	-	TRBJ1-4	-	TGTGCCTGGAGTCTCCGGGGGGCGAGTGAAAAACTGTTTTTT	CAWSLRGASEKLFF
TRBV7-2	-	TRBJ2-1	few	TGTGCCAGCACCTTTACAGGGTGGAGTGGGGATGAGCAGTTCTTC	CASTFTGWSGDEQFF
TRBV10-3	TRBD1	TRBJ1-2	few	TGTGCCATTAGGGGGACAGACTATGGCTACACCTTC	CAIRGTDYGYTF
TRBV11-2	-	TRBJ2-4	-	TGTGCCAGCAGACTACCCCGAGGGGGAGCGACCAAAAACATTCAGTACTTC	CASRLPRGGATKNIQYF
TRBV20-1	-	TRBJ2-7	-	TGCAGTGCTAGGAGGGGATGGAACTCCTACGAGCAGTACTTC	CSARRGWNSYEQYF
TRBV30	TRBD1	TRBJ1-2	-	TGTGCCTCACTCCGGGACAGCTATGGCTACACCTTC	CASLRDSYGYTF
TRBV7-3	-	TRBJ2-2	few	TGTGCCAGCAGCTTACAGTCGAACACCGGGGAGCTGTTTTTT	CASSLQSNTGELFF
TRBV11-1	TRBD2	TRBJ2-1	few	TGTGCCAGCAGCTTACGACTAGCGGGGCATACCTACAATGAGCAGTTCTTC	CASSLRLAGHTYNEQFF
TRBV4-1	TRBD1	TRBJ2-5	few	TGCGCCAGCAGCCAGGATGGACAGGGGGCTCGGATTGAGACCCAGTACTTC	CASSQDGQGARIETQYF
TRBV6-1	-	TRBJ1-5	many	TGTGCCAGCAGTGATGATAGCAATCAGCCCCAGCATTTT	CASSDDSNQPQHF
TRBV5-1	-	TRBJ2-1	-	TGCGCCAGCAGCTTGGCCAGGTCGTCCTGGGATGAGCAGTTCTTC	CASSLARSSWDEQFF
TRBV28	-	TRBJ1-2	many	TGTGCCAGCACCGCTGGGGGCATTGGCTACACCTTC	CASTAGGIGYTF
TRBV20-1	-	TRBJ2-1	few	TGCAGTGCTAGAGATTTAGGAAGCGGAAGCTCCTACAATGAGCAGTTCTTC	CSARDLGSGSSYNEQFF
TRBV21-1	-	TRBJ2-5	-	TGTGCCAGCTCCCAAAGTTTAGCGGGAGAGGAGACCCAGTACTTC	CASSQSLAGEETQYF
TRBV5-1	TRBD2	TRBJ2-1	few	TGCGCCAGCAGCCCCTGGCGGGGGGCAACCTACAATGAGCAGTTCTTC	CASSPWRGATYNEQFF
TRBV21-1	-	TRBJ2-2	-	TGTGCCAGCCCCGCGGGGGGGGCGAACACCGGGGAGCTGTTTTTT	CASPAGGANTGELFF
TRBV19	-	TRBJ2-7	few	TGTGCCAGTAGTCCCAGGGGGGACTCCTACGAGCAGTACTTC	CASSPRGDSYEQYF
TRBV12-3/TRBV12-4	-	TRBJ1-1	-	TGTGCCAGCAGCCACGGGGTAAAGAACACTGAAGCTTTCTTT	CASSHGVKNTEAFF
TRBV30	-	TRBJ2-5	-	TGTGCCTGGGCCAGTCGGGAAGAGACCCAGTACTTC	CAWASREETQYF
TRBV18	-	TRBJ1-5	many	TGTGCCAGCTCCCCCAACAATCAGCCCCAGCATTTT	CASSPNNQPQHF
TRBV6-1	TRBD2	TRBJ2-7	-	TGTGCCAGCAGACCCATCTGGACTAGCGAAACCTACGAGCAGTACTTC	CASRPIWTSETYEQYF
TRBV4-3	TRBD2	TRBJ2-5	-	TGCGCCAGCAGCCAATATTCGGGCGGGAGGGTCCAAGAGACCCAGTACTTC	CASSQYSGGRVQETQYF
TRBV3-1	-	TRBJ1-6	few	TGTGCCAGCAGCCAAGAGAGGACCGGGGGGCTTTCACCCCTCCACTTT	CASSQERTGGLSPLHF
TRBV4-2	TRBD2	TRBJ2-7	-	TGTGCCAGCAGCCAAGATATAGGACTAGCGGGGGGCTACGAGCAGTACTTC	CASSQDIGLAGGYEQYF
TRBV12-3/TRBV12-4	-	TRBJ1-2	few	TGTGCCAGCAGCGGACAGCCCAATGGCTACACCTTC	CASSGQPNGYTF
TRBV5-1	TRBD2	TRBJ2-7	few	TGCGCCAGCAGCCCCCAGGGGGTAGCGGGGGGCGAGCAGTACTTC	CASSPQGVAGGEQYF